The rows below give T cell receptor beta chains drawn from one sample of a study of blood T cell repertoires in COVID-19. The assay was immunoSEQ multiplex PCR, and TCRdb's table has in-frame clones only and misses some. The profile covers fewer than 75,000 clones, with roughly nine tenths appearing a single time and roughly 4% taken by the ten largest. The sequencing input was peripheral blood. Every receptor here comes from a man in his forties or fifties with active COVID-19. Both conserved end residues are part of each CDR3. Fields, in order: J gene, V gene, D gene, clone size, CDR3 DNA, CDR3 protein. The D gene is left open where the match is weak. Expanded clones get a size class; other rows say once, few or many, or leave the size out.

>TRBJ2-3|TRBV29-1|.|once
TGCAGCGTTGACGCGGGTGACACACGCACAGATACGCAGTATTTT
CSVDAGDTRTDTQYF
>TRBJ2-3|TRBV3-1/TRBV3-2|.|.
TGTGCCAGCAGCAGCCTCGGGGGGCGCGTAAACACAGATACGCAGTATTTT
CASSSLGGRVNTDTQYF
>TRBJ2-2|TRBV2|.|.
TGTGCCAGCAGTGAAGTCCAGGGGGGCACCGGGGAGCTGTTTTTT
CASSEVQGGTGELFF
>TRBJ2-7|TRBV5-4|.|.
TGTGCCAGCAGCTTGGACGGTACAGTCTCCTACGAGCAGTACTTC
CASSLDGTVSYEQYF
>TRBJ1-5|TRBV3-1/TRBV3-2|.|.
TGTGCCAGCAGCCAGGGGGCGATTAATCAGCCCCAGCATTTT
CASSQGAINQPQHF
>TRBJ2-1|TRBV7-2|.|.
TGTGCCAGCAGCCCAGGGAGGGGGACCTACAATGAGCAGTTCTTC
CASSPGRGTYNEQFF
>TRBJ2-3|TRBV7-2|.|.
TGTGCCAGCAGCCCCATGAGGCTAGATACGCAGTATTTT
CASSPMRLDTQYF
>TRBJ1-1|TRBV7-3|.|.
TGTGCCAGCAGCTTACTGGCAGAAACCGAAGCTTTCTTT
CASSLLAETEAFF
>TRBJ1-4|TRBV7-2|TRBD1|.
TGTGCCAGCAGCTTACACCGACAGGGGCGTTTTGAAAAACTGTTTTTT
CASSLHRQGRFEKLFF
>TRBJ1-3|TRBV18|TRBD1|.
TGTGCCAGCTCACCAGGGCAGGGGGCCACCTCTGGAAACACCATATATTTT
CASSPGQGATSGNTIYF
>TRBJ1-5|TRBV4-3|.|.
TGCGCCAGCAGCCAAGATTTCCGGGTTGGTCAGCCCCAGCATTTT
CASSQDFRVGQPQHF
>TRBJ2-7|TRBV7-9|.|once
TGTGCCAGCAGCATCGACACCTACGAGCAGTACTTC
CASSIDTYEQYF
>TRBJ2-7|TRBV4-1|TRBD1|.
TGCGCCAGCAGCCAGGGAGACAGGGGCGGCGAGCAGTACTTC
CASSQGDRGGEQYF
>TRBJ1-6|TRBV19|TRBD1|.
TGTGCCAGTAGTACACAGGGCAGGGGGTCTAGGTCACCCCTCCACTTT
CASSTQGRGSRSPLHF